The source of this T cell receptor beta chain is a study of control samples from healthy donors and cancer patients. Repertoires were generated with immunoSEQ multiplex PCR, while TCRdb's copy carries only in-frame clones and drops some. The sample holds around 120,000 clones; roughly 87% are singletons and the top ten take approximately 9%. Sequencing used blood. The TCR comes from a middle-aged man in good health.

The CDR3 region is CASSYFGRGQYEQYF. CDR3 DNA: TGTGCCAGCAGTTACTTCGGCAGGGGGCAGTACGAGCAGTACTTC. The rearrangement uses TRBV6-5 and TRBJ2-7, with TRBD1 matching over 8 bases. CDR1 MNHEY and CDR2 SVGAGI come from the germline V gene. The CDR3 runs 15 residues. The V and J ends lost 1 base and 4 bases, in that order; junction bases with no gene match: 6.